The text below deals with one TCR beta chain. This clone was seen only once. There is no known antigen for this receptor. No base-level quality is on record; no much larger clone is a single base apart. The entry originates in a study of chemoradiotherapy in HPV16-positive cancers (dated by TCRdb to between 2021 and 2023). General notes on the study: Candidate HPV-specific T-cell clones and common TCR motifs were defined through functional T-cell assays on cells from two HPV16-positive patients. TCR repertoires from some 90 patients with HPV-related cancers were then used to track the candidate HPV-specific TCRs and motifs. The study set out to ask whether T-cell immunity against the HPV oncoproteins E6 and E7 changes over the course of chemoradiotherapy and whether that immunity affects survival.

Library construction relied on the immunoSEQ multiplex PCR assay. The table comes from immuneACCESS by way of TCRdb, which keeps in-frame sequences with V and J called. Part of the clones is missing from these tables; in studies checked, under half for an unresolved V gene and the rest for unknown reasons. This sample comprises some 2,000 clones, over 80% of them detected only once. Around 3% of the sample lies in the top ten. Because repertoires were sampled repeatedly during chemoradiotherapy, clonal expansion in the tumor microenvironment could be followed. Overall results and qualifications from the work: The functional definition of HPV-specific T cells was derived from only a couple of HPV16-positive patients, and the survival association was reported for HPV16-positive patients. Expansion of candidate HPV-specific clones and E7-related TCR motifs was observed in the tumor microenvironment during treatment, whereas no such expansion was observed for non-HPV-specific T cells. Among HPV16-positive patients, expansion of HPV-responsive T cells during chemoradiotherapy was associated with better recurrence-free survival.

The clonotype comes from a human donor with HPV-associated anogenital cancer. The specimen comprised tumor tissue, sampled from a patient who underwent chemoradiotherapy.

The CDR3 region reads CASSLGAGGPNTEAFF. The DNA sequence is as follows: TGTGCCAGCAGCTTGGGGGCAGGGGGGCCAAACACTGAAGCTTTCTTT. Recombination linked TRBV5-4 to TRBJ1-1; TRBD1 matches 7 bases in the middle. In the germline V gene (reference sequence), CDR1 corresponds to SGHNT and CDR2 to YYREEE. Trimming removed 0 bases from V and 2 bases from J; the gene matches leave 7 bases unexplained. The cysteine opens and the phenylalanine closes a CDR3 of 16 amino acids. Kept here is only the CDR3 DNA, which spans 48 bases and is read in frame from base 1. With the portions outside the CDR3 filled from the reference TRBV5-4 and TRBJ1-1 genes, the complete variable region becomes ETGVTQSPTHLIKTRGQQVTLRCSSQSGHNTVSWYQQALGQGPQFIFQYYREEENGRGNFPPRFSGLQFPNYSSELNVNALELDDSALYLCASSLGAGGPNTEAFFGQGTRLTVV.